This entry lists 7 T cell receptor beta chains sequenced from one sample in a study of cytomegalovirus exposure and HLA in healthy donors. Primers for the PCR totalled 60 Vbeta and 13 Jbeta. The repertoire was sequenced with immunoSEQ multiplex PCR; TCRdb's copy has only in-frame clones and lacks some. The table shows 100,000 or so clones, with approximately 72% occurring only once. Sequencing was done on a sample of PBMCs. These receptors were collected from a woman aged 40 to 49 in good health and CMV-seronegative.

The genes are TRBV19 and TRBJ1-5; unclear D gene. From germline, CDR1 is LNHDA and CDR2 SQIVND (reference sequence). Trimming pared 7 bases from V and 0 bases from J, leaving 13 bases between. The CDR3 extends over 15 amino acids. CDR3 residues: CASTLQWFSNQPQHF. CDR3 nucleotide sequence: TGTGCCAGTACCCTTCAGTGGTTTAGCAATCAGCCCCAGCATTTT.

The rearrangement joins TRBV4-3 to TRBJ2-5, with TRBD2 matching over 9 bases. Per germline, CDR1 LGHNA and CDR2 YSLEER. The CDR3 contains 19 residues. The trim removed 0 bases at V and 1 base at J, leaving 12 bases unmatched. CDR3 protein: CASSQEWSSGAQTQETQYF. CDR3 coding DNA: TGCGCCAGCAGCCAAGAATGGTCTAGCGGGGCGCAGACCCAAGAGACCCAGTACTTC.

The gene calls are TRBV2 and TRBJ2-7; the D gene is possibly TRBD1 (5 bases). The CDR3 covers 13 residues. V lost 6 bases to trimming and J lost 6 bases, with 15 bases between them. The germline CDR1 and CDR2 sequences are SNHLY and FYNNEI. The CDR3 spells CASRKGELGEQYF. For the CDR3, the DNA is TGTGCCAGCAGGAAAGGGGAACTGGGCGAGCAGTACTTC.

This clone came up many times. The rearrangement joins TRBV7-9 to TRBJ1-2, with D perhaps matching TRBD1 (5 bases). Germline V gene lookup returns CDR1 SEHNR and CDR2 FQNEAQ (reference sequence). V was pared by 0 bases and J by 5 bases, with 16 bases between. This CDR3 has 16 amino acids. The CDR3 loop reads CASSLAGRARRYGYTF. CDR3 DNA: TGTGCCAGCAGCTTAGCGGGCAGGGCTCGGAGATATGGCTACACCTTC.

The gene calls are TRBV4-2 and TRBJ2-7; 11 positions match TRBD2. The CDR3 extends over 16 amino acids. Losses at the gene ends were 3 bases for V and 9 bases for J; bases not matched to a gene: 13. The V gene's germline CDR1 is LGHNA and CDR2 YNFKEQ. The CDR3 sequence: CASSQELTSGGGGQYF. The DNA for the CDR3 is TGTGCCAGCAGCCAGGAACTAACTAGCGGGGGAGGCGGGCAGTACTTC.

This rearrangement joins TRBV4-3 to TRBJ2-3; D is ambiguous. Deletions cut 2 bases from V and 5 bases from J, with 11 bases between. The length of the CDR3 is 14 residues. Germline CDR1 is LGHNA and CDR2 is YSLEER. In DNA form, the CDR3 reads TGCGCCAGCAGCCAACTGACCTCGGGAGATACGCAGTATTTT. Amino acid sequence: CASSQLTSGDTQYF.

V is TRBV10-3 and J is TRBJ2-2, with 7 bases fitting TRBD1. CDR1 ENHRY and CDR2 SYGVKD come from the germline V gene. V shed 0 bases and J 0 bases; nucleotides not matched to a gene: 4. The CDR3 runs 17 residues. This CDR3 reads CAISESSGTANTGELFF. The DNA for the CDR3 is TGTGCCATCAGTGAGTCGTCCGGGACAGCGAACACCGGGGAGCTGTTTTTT.